A selection of T cell receptor beta chains follows, all from one sample in a study of T cells after yellow fever vaccination. TCRdb redid the calling of the 5' RACE reads with MiXCR, one entry per CDR3 protein. This table has over 250,000 distinct CDR3 sequences, roughly 4.3% appearing once. This specimen was PBMCs, taken 5 days after the yellow fever booster vaccination. Receptors were obtained from a young man who received the YFV17D yellow fever vaccine. Both conserved end residues are part of each CDR3. A D gene is named only where the DNA matches it firmly. Clone size is stated in some rows and not others, as once, few, many or a class when expanded.

D: NA; J: TRBJ1-1; V: TRBV12-1; size: few; DNA: TGTGCCAGCAGCCACCTTCCGGGTAGGATGAACACTGAAGCTTTCTTT; CDR3: CASSHLPGRMNTEAFF
D: NA; J: TRBJ2-3; V: TRBV7-2; size: many; DNA: TGTGCCAGCAGGCCCCCAGGGGCGATAGATACGCAGTATTTT; CDR3: CASRPPGAIDTQYF
D: TRBD2; J: TRBJ2-1; V: TRBV20-1; size: NA; DNA: TGCAGTGCGACAACGGGCGGGGGAGTTGAGCAGTTCTTC; CDR3: CSATTGGGVEQFF
D: NA; J: TRBJ2-2; V: TRBV7-2; size: few; DNA: TGTGCCAGCAGCTTCCCGAAGGGGGAGCTGTTTTTT; CDR3: CASSFPKGELFF
D: TRBD2; J: TRBJ2-6; V: TRBV18; size: many; DNA: TGTGCCAGCTCACCTCAAGCGGGGACTGGGGCCAACGTCCTGACTTTC; CDR3: CASSPQAGTGANVLTF
D: NA; J: TRBJ2-6; V: TRBV6-5; size: few; DNA: TGTGCCAGCACTCCCTGGGGCTATCGAGCTGGGGCCAACGTCCTGACTTTC; CDR3: CASTPWGYRAGANVLTF
D: NA; J: TRBJ2-1; V: TRBV27; size: few; DNA: TGTGCCAGCAGATTTGTTTCCTACAATGAGCAGTTCTTC; CDR3: CASRFVSYNEQFF
D: NA; J: TRBJ1-6; V: TRBV20-1; size: few; DNA: TGCAGTGCTGCTTACTCGGGGGTGTTTAGTTCACCCCTCCACTTT; CDR3: CSAAYSGVFSSPLHF
D: NA; J: TRBJ2-3; V: TRBV20-1; size: NA; DNA: TGCAGTCCCCAGGGGGGGACAGGTCAATATACGCAGTATTTT; CDR3: CSPQGGTGQYTQYF
D: TRBD1; J: TRBJ2-7; V: TRBV11-2; size: NA; DNA: TGTGCCAGCAGCTCACCGGCGACAGGGGGCTACTACGAGCAGTACTTC; CDR3: CASSSPATGGYYEQYF
D: NA; J: TRBJ2-3; V: TRBV7-3; size: few; DNA: TGTGCCAGCAGCGAATGGGGTACCTCCACAGATACGCAGTATTTT; CDR3: CASSEWGTSTDTQYF
D: NA; J: TRBJ1-1; V: TRBV5-1; size: NA; DNA: TGCGCCAGCAGCACCTACAGGGCCACTGAAGCTTTCTTT; CDR3: CASSTYRATEAFF
D: TRBD1; J: TRBJ1-5; V: TRBV20-1; size: few; DNA: TGCAGTGCTAAAGACAGGGGGTATCAGCCCCAGCATTTT; CDR3: CSAKDRGYQPQHF